One and the same sample provided the 2 T cell receptor beta chains below, sequenced in a study of graft-versus-host responses after intestinal transplantation. The antigens of these receptors remain unknown. The repertoire was sequenced with immunoSEQ multiplex PCR; TCRdb's copy has only in-frame clones and lacks some. In the table there are 95,000 to 110,000 clones, about 91% of which are singletons. The specimen was unstimulated CD4+ T cells sorted from spleen or lymph node cells, collected before transplant. These receptors all come from a human donor who was the organ donor for an intestinal transplant.

The V call is TRBV11-3, the J call TRBJ1-1; TRBD1 agrees at 7 bases. The CDR3 sequence is 13 residues long. Germline V gene sequence: CDR1 SGHNT, CDR2 YENEEA. The junction had 5 bases not matched to a gene; V was cut back by 6 bases and J by 4 bases. CDR3 DNA sequence: TGTGCCAGCAGTCGAGCAGGGGGCACTGAAGCTTTCTTT. Its translation: CASSRAGGTEAFF. Full variable domain (missing parts from reference TRBV11-3 and TRBJ1-1): EAGVVQSPRYKIIEKKQPVAFWCNPISGHNTLYWYLQNLGQGPELLIRYENEEAVDDSQLPKDRFSAERLKGVDSTLKIQPAELGDSAVYLCASSRAGGTEAFFGQGTRLTVV.

The chain combines TRBV18 with TRBJ1-1, with a possible D match to TRBD1 (6 bases). Trimming took off 3 bases at V and 1 base at J, with 15 bases between the two ends. This CDR3 contains 16 residues. Germline V gene data show CDR1 as KGHSH and CDR2 as LQKENI. Here the CDR3 reads CASSPRTDSRNTEAFF. In DNA, the CDR3 is TGTGCCAGCTCACCGCGGACAGACTCAAGGAACACTGAAGCTTTCTTT.